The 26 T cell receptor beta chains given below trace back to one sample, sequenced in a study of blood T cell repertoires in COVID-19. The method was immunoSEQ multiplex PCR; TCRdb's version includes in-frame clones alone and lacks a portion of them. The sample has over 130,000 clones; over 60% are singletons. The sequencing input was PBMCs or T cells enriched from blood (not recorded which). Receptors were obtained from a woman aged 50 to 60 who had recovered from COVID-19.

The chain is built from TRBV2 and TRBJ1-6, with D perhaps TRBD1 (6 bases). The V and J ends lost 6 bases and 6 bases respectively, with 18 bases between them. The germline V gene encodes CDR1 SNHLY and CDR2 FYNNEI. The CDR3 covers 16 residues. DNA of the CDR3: TGTGCCAGCAGACAATGGGGCAGGGGCAGTAATTCACCCCTCCACTTT. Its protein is CASRQWGRGSNSPLHF.

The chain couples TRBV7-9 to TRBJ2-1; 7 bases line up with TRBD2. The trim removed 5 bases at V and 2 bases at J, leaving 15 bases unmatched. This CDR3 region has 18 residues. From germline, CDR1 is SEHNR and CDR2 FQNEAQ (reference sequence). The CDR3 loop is CASSHPKIQAGTYNEQFF. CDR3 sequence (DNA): TGTGCCAGCAGCCATCCTAAGATTCAAGCGGGGACCTACAATGAGCAGTTCTTC. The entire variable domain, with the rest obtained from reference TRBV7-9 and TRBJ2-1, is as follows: DTGVSQNPRHKITKRGQNVTFRCDPISEHNRLYWYRQTLGQGPEFLTYFQNEAQLEKSRLLSDRFSAERPKGSFSTLEIQRTEQGDSAMYLCASSHPKIQAGTYNEQFFGPGTRLTVL.

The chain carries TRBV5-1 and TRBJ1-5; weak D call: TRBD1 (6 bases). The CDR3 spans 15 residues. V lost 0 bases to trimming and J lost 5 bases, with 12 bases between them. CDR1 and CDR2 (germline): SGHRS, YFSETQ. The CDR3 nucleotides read TGCGCCAGCAGCTTGGGGGGGCAAAGTCATCAGCCCCAGCATTTT. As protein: CASSLGGQSHQPQHF.

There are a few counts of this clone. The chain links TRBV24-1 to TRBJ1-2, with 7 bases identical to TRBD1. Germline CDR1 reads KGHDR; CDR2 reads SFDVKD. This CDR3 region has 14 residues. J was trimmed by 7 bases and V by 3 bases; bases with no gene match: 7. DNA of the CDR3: TGTGCCACCAGTGATGCGGGACAGAAGGGTGGCTACACCTTC. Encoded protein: CATSDAGQKGGYTF.

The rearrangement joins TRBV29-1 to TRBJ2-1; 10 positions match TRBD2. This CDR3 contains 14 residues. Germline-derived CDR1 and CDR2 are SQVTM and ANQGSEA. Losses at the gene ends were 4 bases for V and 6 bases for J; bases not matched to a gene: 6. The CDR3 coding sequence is TGCAGCGTTGCACAGTCTAGCGGGAGCAATGAGCAGTTCTTC. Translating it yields CSVAQSSGSNEQFF.

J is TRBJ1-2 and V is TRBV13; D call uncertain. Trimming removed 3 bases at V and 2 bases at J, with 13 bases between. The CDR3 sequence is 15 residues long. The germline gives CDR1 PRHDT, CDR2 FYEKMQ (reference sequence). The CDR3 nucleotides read TGTGCCAGCAGCTTGGTCCGGGAATCCAACTATGGCTACACCTTC. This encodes CASSLVRESNYGYTF.

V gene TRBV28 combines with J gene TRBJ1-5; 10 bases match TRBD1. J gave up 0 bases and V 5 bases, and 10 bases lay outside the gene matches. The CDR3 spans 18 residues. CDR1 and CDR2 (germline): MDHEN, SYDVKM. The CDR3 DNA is TGTGCCAGCAGTCATCCGGGACAGGGGATCTTTAGCAATCAGCCCCAGCATTTT. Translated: CASSHPGQGIFSNQPQHF. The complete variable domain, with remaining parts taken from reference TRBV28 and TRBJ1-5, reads DVKVTQSSRYLVKRTGEKVFLECVQDMDHENMFWYRQDPGLGLRLIYFSYDVKMKEKGDIPEGYSVSREKKERFSLILESASTNQTSMYLCASSHPGQGIFSNQPQHFGDGTRLSIL.

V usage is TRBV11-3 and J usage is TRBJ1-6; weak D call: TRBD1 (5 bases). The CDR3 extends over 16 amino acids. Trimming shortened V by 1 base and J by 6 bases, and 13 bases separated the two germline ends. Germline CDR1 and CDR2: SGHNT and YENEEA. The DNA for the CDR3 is TGTGCCAGCAGCTTAGGGGCATTGGGGGGTAATTCACCCCTCCACTTT. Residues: CASSLGALGGNSPLHF.

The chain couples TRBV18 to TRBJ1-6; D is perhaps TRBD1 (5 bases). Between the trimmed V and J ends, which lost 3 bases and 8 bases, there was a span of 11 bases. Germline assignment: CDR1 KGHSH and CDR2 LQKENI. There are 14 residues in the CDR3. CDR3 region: CASSPNRRDSPLHF. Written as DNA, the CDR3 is TGTGCCAGCTCACCTAACAGGAGAGATTCACCCCTCCACTTT.

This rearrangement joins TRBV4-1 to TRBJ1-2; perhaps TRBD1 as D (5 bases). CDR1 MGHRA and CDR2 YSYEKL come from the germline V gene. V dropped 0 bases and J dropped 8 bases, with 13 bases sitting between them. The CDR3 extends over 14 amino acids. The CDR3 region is CASSQELGGSGYTF. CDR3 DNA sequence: TGCGCCAGCAGCCAAGAGTTGGGGGGTTCCGGCTACACCTTC.

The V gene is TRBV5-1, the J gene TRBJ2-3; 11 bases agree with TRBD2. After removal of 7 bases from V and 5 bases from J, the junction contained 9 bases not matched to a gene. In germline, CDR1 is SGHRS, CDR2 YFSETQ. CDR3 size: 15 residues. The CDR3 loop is CASRDSGGAIDTQYF. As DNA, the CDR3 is TGCGCCAGCCGCGATAGCGGGGGGGCCATAGATACGCAGTATTTT.

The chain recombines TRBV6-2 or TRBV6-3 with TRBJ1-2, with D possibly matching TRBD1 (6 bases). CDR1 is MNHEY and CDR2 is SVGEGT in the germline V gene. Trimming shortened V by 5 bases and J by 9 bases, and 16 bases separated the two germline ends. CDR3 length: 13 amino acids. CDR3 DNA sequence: TGTGCCAGCAGTCGGACAGACGCCAAGCGCTACACCTTC. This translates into CASSRTDAKRYTF.

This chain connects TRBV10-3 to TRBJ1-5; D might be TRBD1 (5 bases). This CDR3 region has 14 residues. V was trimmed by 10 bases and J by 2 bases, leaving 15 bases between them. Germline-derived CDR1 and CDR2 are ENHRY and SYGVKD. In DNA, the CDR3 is TGTGCCACCGTCGCGGAGGGACGCAATCAGCCCCAGCATTTT. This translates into CATVAEGRNQPQHF.

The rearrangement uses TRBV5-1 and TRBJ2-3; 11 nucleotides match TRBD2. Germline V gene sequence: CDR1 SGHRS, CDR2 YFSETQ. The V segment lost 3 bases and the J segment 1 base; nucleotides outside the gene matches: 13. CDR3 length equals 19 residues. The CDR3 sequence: CASSSGVSGGASGTDTQYF. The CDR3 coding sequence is TGCGCCAGCAGCTCAGGGGTTAGCGGGGGGGCCTCAGGCACAGATACGCAGTATTTT.

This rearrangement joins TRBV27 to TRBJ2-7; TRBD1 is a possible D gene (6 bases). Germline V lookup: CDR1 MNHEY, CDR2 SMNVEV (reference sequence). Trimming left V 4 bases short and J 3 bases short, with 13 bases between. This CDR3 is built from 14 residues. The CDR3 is CASSSQGPLYEQYF. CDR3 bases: TGTGCCAGCAGTTCACAGGGACCCCTCTACGAGCAGTACTTC.

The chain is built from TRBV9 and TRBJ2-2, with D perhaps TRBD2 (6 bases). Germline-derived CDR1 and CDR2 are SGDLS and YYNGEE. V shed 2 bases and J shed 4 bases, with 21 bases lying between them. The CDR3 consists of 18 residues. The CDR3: CASSVPVRAEGSTGELFF. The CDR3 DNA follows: TGTGCCAGCAGCGTCCCTGTGAGAGCGGAGGGGAGCACCGGGGAGCTGTTTTTT.

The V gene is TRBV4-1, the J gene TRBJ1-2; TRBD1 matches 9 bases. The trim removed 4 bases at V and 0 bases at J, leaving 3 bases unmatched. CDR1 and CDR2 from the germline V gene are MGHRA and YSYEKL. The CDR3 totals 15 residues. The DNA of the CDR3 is TGCGCCAGCAGCCCGGGACAGGGCCCTAACTATGGCTACACCTTC. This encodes CASSPGQGPNYGYTF.

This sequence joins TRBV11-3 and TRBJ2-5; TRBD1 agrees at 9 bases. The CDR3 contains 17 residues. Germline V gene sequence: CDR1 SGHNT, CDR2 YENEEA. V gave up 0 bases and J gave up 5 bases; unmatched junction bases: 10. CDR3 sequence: CASSLESGQGTQETQYF. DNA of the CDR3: TGTGCCAGCAGCTTAGAGTCGGGACAGGGAACCCAGGAGACCCAGTACTTC.

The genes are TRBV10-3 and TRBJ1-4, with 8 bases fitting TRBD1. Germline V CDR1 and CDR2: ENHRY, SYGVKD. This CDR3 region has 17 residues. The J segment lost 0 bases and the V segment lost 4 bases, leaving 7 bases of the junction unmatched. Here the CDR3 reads CAISAGTGSATNEKLFF. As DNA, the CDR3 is TGTGCCATCAGTGCCGGGACAGGATCTGCAACTAATGAAAAACTGTTTTTT.

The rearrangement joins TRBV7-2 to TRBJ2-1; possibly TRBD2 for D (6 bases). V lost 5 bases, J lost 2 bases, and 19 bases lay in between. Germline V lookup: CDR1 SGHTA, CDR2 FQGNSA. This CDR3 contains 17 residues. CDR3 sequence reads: CASSLTAGTSPYNEQFF. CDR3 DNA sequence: TGTGCCAGCAGCCTTACTGCCGGGACTTCCCCCTACAATGAGCAGTTCTTC.

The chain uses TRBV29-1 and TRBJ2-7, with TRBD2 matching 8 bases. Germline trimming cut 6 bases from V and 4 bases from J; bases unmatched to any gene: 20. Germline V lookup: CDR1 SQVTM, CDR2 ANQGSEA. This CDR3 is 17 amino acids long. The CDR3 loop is CSVRGLGAGGGWYEQYF. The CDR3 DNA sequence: TGCAGCGTCCGTGGGTTGGGTGCGGGAGGAGGTTGGTACGAGCAGTACTTC.

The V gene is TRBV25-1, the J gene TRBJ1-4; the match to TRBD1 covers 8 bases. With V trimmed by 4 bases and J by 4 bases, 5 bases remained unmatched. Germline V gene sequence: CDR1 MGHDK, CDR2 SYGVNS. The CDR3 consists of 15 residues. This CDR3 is CASSGRTGFNEKLFF. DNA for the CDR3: TGTGCCAGCAGTGGTAGGACAGGGTTTAATGAAAAACTGTTTTTT.

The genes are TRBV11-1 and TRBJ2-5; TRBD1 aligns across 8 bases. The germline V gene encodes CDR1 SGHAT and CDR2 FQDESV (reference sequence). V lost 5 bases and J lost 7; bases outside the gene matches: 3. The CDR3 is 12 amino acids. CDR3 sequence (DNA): TGTGCCAGCAGCACGGACAGGGCGACCCAGTACTTC. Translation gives CASSTDRATQYF.

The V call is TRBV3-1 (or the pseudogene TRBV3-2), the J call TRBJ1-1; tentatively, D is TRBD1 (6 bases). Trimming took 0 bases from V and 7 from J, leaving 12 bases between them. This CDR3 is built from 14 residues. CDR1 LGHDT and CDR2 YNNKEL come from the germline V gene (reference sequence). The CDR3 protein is CASSQDTGRGEAFF. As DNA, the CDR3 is TGTGCCAGCAGCCAAGATACAGGGAGAGGTGAAGCTTTCTTT.

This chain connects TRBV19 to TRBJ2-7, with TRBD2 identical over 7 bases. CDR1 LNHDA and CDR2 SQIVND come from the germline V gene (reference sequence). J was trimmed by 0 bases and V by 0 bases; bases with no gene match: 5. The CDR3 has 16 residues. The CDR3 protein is CASSIDASGTSYEQYF. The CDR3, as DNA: TGTGCCAGTAGTATAGACGCTAGCGGAACCTCCTACGAGCAGTACTTC.

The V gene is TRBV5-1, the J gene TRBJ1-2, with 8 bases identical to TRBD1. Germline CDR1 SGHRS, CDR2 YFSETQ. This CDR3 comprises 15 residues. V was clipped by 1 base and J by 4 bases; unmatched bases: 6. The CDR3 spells CASSLQGAESYGYTF. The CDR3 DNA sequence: TGCGCCAGCAGCTTGCAGGGGGCCGAGTCCTATGGCTACACCTTC.